The present entry profiles one T cell receptor beta chain with its context. The Seattle patients, enrolled during active infection, were followed longitudinally. Per the original data handling: Counts of nucleated cells, estimated from reference gene primer amplification, were obtained. Libraries were prepared by immunoSEQ multiplex PCR; TCRdb keeps only in-frame clonotypes and omits some of them. The V and J calls and clone size come from that table; D and trimming were worked out from the DNA. The sample has approximately 300,000 clones, 80% to 95% seen once. This sample was included in a study of blood T cell repertoires in COVID-19. On the study more broadly: The cDNA or gDNA used as material had been derived from T cells, B-cell-depleted T cells, or PBMCs.

J was trimmed by 3 bases and V by 3 bases; bases with no gene match: 5. CDR1 and CDR2 from the germline V gene are KGHDR and SFDVKD. This CDR3 region has 17 residues. This sequence originates from a woman in her twenties or thirties with COVID-19, enrolled during active disease. The chain joins TRBV24-1 to TRBJ2-6, with 9 bases that match TRBD1. The sample comprised peripheral blood. The CDR3 reads CATSDPGQGFGANVLTF. The DNA of the CDR3 is TGTGCCACCAGTGATCCGGGACAGGGCTTTGGGGCCAACGTCCTGACTTTC.